The 8 T cell receptor beta chains presented below share a single source sample, sequenced in a study of blood T cell repertoires in COVID-19. Measured with immunoSEQ multiplex PCR; TCRdb has only the in-frame clones, and not every one. The table records roughly 120,000 clones, around 90% of them present only once. The sample consisted of peripheral blood. These receptors were obtained from a woman in her forties or fifties with active or convalescent COVID-19.

The chain uses TRBV30 and TRBJ1-2; 7 bases match TRBD1. The ends lost 3 bases at V and 4 bases at J; junction bases unmatched: 2. The CDR3 spans 12 residues. Germline assignment: CDR1 GTSNPN and CDR2 SVGIG (reference sequence). CDR3 in DNA: TGTGCCTGGAGCCCAGGGGGCTATGGCTACACCTTC. Encoded protein: CAWSPGGYGYTF. Full variable domain (remainder filled in from reference TRBV30 and TRBJ1-2): SQTIHQWPATLVQPVGSPLSLECTVEGTSNPNLYWYRQAAGRGLQLLFYSVGIGQISSEVPQNLSASRPQDRQFILSSKKLLLSDSGFYLCAWSPGGYGYTFGSGTRLTVV.

The V and J genes are TRBV2 and TRBJ2-1, with 7 nucleotides matching TRBD2. The CDR3 runs to 16 residues. Per the germline V gene, CDR1 is SNHLY and CDR2 is FYNNEI. The V and J ends lost 5 bases and 7 bases, in that order; junction bases with no gene match: 14. DNA for the CDR3: TGTGCCAGCAGTCCCCTGGGGCGCGGGGGATGGAATGAGCAGTTCTTC. Its translation is CASSPLGRGGWNEQFF.

CDR3 sequence (DNA): TGTGCCAGCAGCTTGGGGATAGCGGGAGACCAAGAGACCCAGTACTTC. Amino acid sequence: CASSLGIAGDQETQYF. This chain links TRBV5-4 with TRBJ2-5, with 9 bases aligning to TRBD2. The CDR3 is 16 amino acids. Germline loops: CDR1 SGHNT, CDR2 YYREEE (reference sequence). V trimming: 0 bases; J trimming: 0 bases; junction bases outside the gene matches: 3. The full variable domain, completed using reference TRBV5-4 and TRBJ2-5, is ETGVTQSPTHLIKTRGQQVTLRCSSQSGHNTVSWYQQALGQGPQFIFQYYREEENGRGNFPPRFSGLQFPNYSSELNVNALELDDSALYLCASSLGIAGDQETQYFGPGTRLLVL.

This clone showed up just a few times. This chain joins TRBV2 and TRBJ2-7, with 8 bases aligning to TRBD2. Germline-derived CDR1 and CDR2 are SNHLY and FYNNEI. CDR3 length: 16 amino acids. The junction had 10 bases not matched to a gene; V was cut back by 0 bases and J by 6 bases. The CDR3 DNA sequence: TGTGCCAGCAGTGAAGCCCCTCGGACTAGCCGGATCGAGCAGTACTTC. Translating it yields CASSEAPRTSRIEQYF.

The J gene is TRBJ1-2, the V gene TRBV28; TRBD1 matches 10 bases. V gave up 5 bases and J gave up 8 bases; unmatched junction bases: 11. Germline CDR1 and CDR2: MDHEN and SYDVKM. CDR3 length equals 15 residues. CDR3 DNA sequence: TGTGCCAGCAGTCAGGGGGACAGGGGTTTTGGAGGCTACACCTTC. This sequence encodes CASSQGDRGFGGYTF.

V and J are TRBV28 and TRBJ1-6; a possible D gene is TRBD1 (6 bases). CDR3 length equals 17 residues. V was trimmed by 6 bases and J by 0 bases, leaving 15 bases between them. In germline, CDR1 is MDHEN, CDR2 SYDVKM. CDR3 bases: TGTGCCAGCAGCCTGACAGGTCCGGACTCCTATAATTCACCCCTCCACTTT. Its protein product is CASSLTGPDSYNSPLHF.

This chain uses TRBV20-1 with TRBJ1-1; TRBD1 is a possible D gene (5 bases). There are 14 residues in the CDR3. V lost 3 bases and J lost 6, with 17 bases in between. Germline-derived CDR1 and CDR2 are DFQATT and SNEGSKA (reference sequence). The CDR3 region has the DNA TGCAGTGCTAGTGGTTTCGGGGGAAACGCTGAAGCTTTCTTT. Its translation: CSASGFGGNAEAFF.

The V and J genes are TRBV28 and TRBJ2-4; 7 nucleotides match TRBD2. This CDR3 has 15 residues. Trimming removed 4 bases from V and 6 bases from J; junction bases left unmatched: 9. Germline V gene lookup returns CDR1 MDHEN and CDR2 SYDVKM. The CDR3 DNA follows: TGTGCCAGCAGTTCCGGTGGGGAGGGTGGAAACATTCAGTACTTC. Translated, it gives CASSSGGEGGNIQYF.